There are a few counts of the clone carrying this TCR beta chain. As yet, its antigen is unknown. This sample was included in a study of naive and memory T cell subsets. Whole-study results and caveats: Especially in CD8 cells, naive repertoires contained a few larger clonotypes, possibly CD45RA-re-expressing memory cells.

The CDR3 has 15 amino acids. V lost 0 bases to trimming and J lost 4 bases, with 10 bases between them. Germline V CDR1 and CDR2: LGHNA, YSLEER. Both TRBC1 and TRBC2 were covered by a beta constant-region primer of two equimolar oligonucleotides. The ligated cDNA underwent four PCR rounds using SP2 and nested alpha and beta constant-region primers. Ligation attached a single-stranded oligonucleotide with a 12-nucleotide UMI and the SP2 primer to the cDNA 3' end. TCRdb re-derived calls from the UMI-ligation and nested PCR reads in MiXCR, one entry per CDR3 protein. Of over 110,000 distinct CDR3 sequences listed, around 21% are singletons. CMV status came from CD4+ IFNgamma after overnight CMV lysate stimulation. CD8 T cells were positively selected from what remained after CD4 positive selection. Cells stained for CD3, CD4, CD8, CD45RA and CD27 were sorted into four subsets.

The chain combines TRBV4-3 with TRBJ1-3; possibly TRBD1 for D (6 bases). The origin of this receptor is a human donor in good health. Specimen: naive CD8+ T cells from blood. The CDR3 nucleotides read TGCGCCAGCAGCCAAGATATCAGGGGCGGAAACACCATATATTTT. It is translated as CASSQDIRGGNTIYF.